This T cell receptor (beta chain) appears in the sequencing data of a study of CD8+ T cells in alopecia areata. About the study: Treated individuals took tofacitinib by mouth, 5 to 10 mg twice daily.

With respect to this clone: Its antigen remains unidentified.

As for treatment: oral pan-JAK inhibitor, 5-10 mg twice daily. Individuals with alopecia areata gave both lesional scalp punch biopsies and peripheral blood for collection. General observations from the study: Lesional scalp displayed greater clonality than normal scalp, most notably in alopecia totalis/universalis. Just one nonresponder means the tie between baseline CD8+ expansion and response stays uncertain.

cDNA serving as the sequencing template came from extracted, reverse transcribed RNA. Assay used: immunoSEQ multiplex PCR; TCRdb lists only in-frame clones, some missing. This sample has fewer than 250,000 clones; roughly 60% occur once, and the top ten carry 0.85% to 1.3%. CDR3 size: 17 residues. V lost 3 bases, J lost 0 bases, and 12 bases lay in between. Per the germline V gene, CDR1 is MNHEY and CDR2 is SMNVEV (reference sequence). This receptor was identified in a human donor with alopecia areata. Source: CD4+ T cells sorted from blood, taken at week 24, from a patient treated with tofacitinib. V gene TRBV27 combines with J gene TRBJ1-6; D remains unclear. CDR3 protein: CASSFRGLDSYNSPLHF. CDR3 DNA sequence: TGTGCCAGCAGTTTTAGAGGTCTGGACTCCTATAATTCACCCCTCCACTTT.